This T cell receptor beta chain was captured by sequencing in a study of blood T cell repertoires in COVID-19. Repertoires were generated with immunoSEQ multiplex PCR, while TCRdb's copy carries only in-frame clones and drops some. Among about 170,000 clones, roughly nine tenths were seen once, and the ten largest hold about a tenth. Germline V lookup: CDR1 SQVTM, CDR2 ANQGSEA. There are 13 residues in the CDR3. The V segment lost 5 bases and the J segment 0 bases; nucleotides outside the gene matches: 0. The chain is built from TRBV29-1 and TRBJ2-7; TRBD2 matches 11 bases. Sequencing used peripheral blood. The receptor's source is a woman aged 55 to 70 with COVID-19, enrolled during active disease. CDR3 loop: CSVLAGGSYEQYF. The CDR3 bases are TGCAGCGTTCTAGCGGGGGGCTCCTACGAGCAGTACTTC.